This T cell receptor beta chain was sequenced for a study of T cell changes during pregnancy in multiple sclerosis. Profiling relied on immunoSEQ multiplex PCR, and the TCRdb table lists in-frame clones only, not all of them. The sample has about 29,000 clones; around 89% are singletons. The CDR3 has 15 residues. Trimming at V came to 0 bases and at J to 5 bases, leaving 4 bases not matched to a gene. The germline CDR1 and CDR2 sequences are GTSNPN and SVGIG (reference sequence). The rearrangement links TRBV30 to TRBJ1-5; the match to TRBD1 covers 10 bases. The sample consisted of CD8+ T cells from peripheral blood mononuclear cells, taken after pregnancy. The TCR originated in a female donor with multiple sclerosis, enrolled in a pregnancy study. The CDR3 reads CAWSVEGTGDQPQHF. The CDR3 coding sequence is TGTGCCTGGAGTGTAGAGGGGACAGGGGATCAGCCCCAGCATTTT.